The 15 T cell receptor beta chains below all came from one sample that was sequenced in a study of T cell repertoires in cytomegalovirus infection (dated by TCRdb to about 2019). Sequencing was performed on an Illumina HiSeq 1500. The raw public data were reprocessed by TCRdb itself: fastp quality trimming at Q25, MiXCR clonotype calling, in-frame beta chains only. CDR3 protein sequences are deduplicated, and each keeps its most common genes and DNA. For this sample the table gives approximately 990,000 distinct CDR3 sequences, of which approximately 31% were detected only once. The top ten clones comprise roughly 13% of the sample. These receptors lack a known antigen. Taken with the paper, the label for treatment or condition translates to: in vitro stimulation with specific CMV peptide epitopes to enrich CMV-specific T cells. The sample was cultured CD8+ T cells from PBMCs, taken from culture after CMV antigen stimulation. The source of these receptors is a human donor in good health (CMV status not recorded). Some clones in this sample may be carry-over from other donors' samples.

The table lists this clonotype with many counts. This chain uses TRBV7-6 with TRBJ1-4, with D possibly TRBD1 on 6 matching bases. This CDR3 has 17 amino acids. With 2 bases removed from V and 0 bases from J, the gap between germline ends came to 13 bases. Germline V lookup: CDR1 SGHVS, CDR2 FNYEAQ. The CDR3 spells CASSLRGRGATNEKLFF. The CDR3 coding sequence is TGTGCCAGCAGCTTACGGGGCAGGGGAGCAACTAATGAAAAACTGTTTTTT.

The chain combines TRBV4-1 with TRBJ1-2, with D perhaps TRBD1 (6 bases). Germline CDR1 MGHRA, CDR2 YSYEKL. V shed 4 bases and J shed 6 bases, with 12 bases lying between them. There are 13 residues in the CDR3. CDR3 nucleotides: TGCGCCAGCAGCCGGGGGGCGATCGATGGCTACACCTTC. Protein product: CASSRGAIDGYTF.

This clonotype turned up a few times. The chain combines TRBV6-2 or TRBV6-3 with TRBJ2-7; D tentatively reads TRBD1 or TRBD2 (5 bases each). The length of the CDR3 is 16 residues. The V gene's germline CDR1 is MNHEY and CDR2 SVGEGT. With 3 bases removed from V and 2 bases from J, the gap between germline ends came to 17 bases. This CDR3 reads CASSYTTGRNPYEQYV. CDR3 DNA: TGTGCCAGCAGTTATACCACGGGGCGAAACCCCTACGAGCAGTACGTC.

This clonotype was picked up a small number of times. The chain recombines TRBV12-3 or TRBV12-4 with TRBJ1-1, with a possible D match to TRBD1 (6 bases). V shed 3 bases and J shed 0 bases, with 20 bases lying between them. This CDR3 has 18 residues. Here the CDR3 DNA reads TGTGCCAGCAGTTTCGAGGACAGTCCCGGGAGGATGAACACTGAAGCTTTCTTT. This sequence encodes CASSFEDSPGRMNTEAFF.

This clonotype was recorded a few times. The V call is TRBV27, the J call TRBJ1-2; TRBD1 agrees at 7 bases. V was pared by 2 bases and J by 6 bases, with 9 bases of the junction left unmatched. The V gene's germline CDR1 is MNHEY and CDR2 SMNVEV (reference sequence). CDR3 size: 15 residues. The CDR3 DNA reads as TGTGCCAGCAGTTTACTCGGATCAGGGGGGGATGGCTACACCTTC. Its translation: CASSLLGSGGDGYTF.

The table lists this clonotype with many counts. V gene TRBV7-6 combines with J gene TRBJ1-4, with 9 bases that match TRBD1. CDR1 is SGHVS and CDR2 is FNYEAQ in the germline V gene. This CDR3 region has 14 residues. V lost 5 bases, J lost 6 bases, and 4 bases stayed unmatched. This CDR3 is CASSLRTGDEKLFF. CDR3 coding DNA: TGTGCCAGCAGCCTAAGGACAGGGGATGAAAAACTGTTTTTT.

This clonotype has a handful of counts. J is TRBJ2-3 and V is TRBV4-1; maybe TRBD2 (6 bases). V lost 0 bases and J lost 2, with 9 bases in between. The CDR3 runs 15 residues. Germline-derived CDR1 and CDR2 are MGHRA and YSYEKL. This CDR3 is CASSQDPGLTDTQYF. CDR3 sequence (DNA): TGCGCCAGCAGCCAAGATCCGGGACTCACAGATACGCAGTATTTT.

This clonotype has only a few counts. V is TRBV12-5 and J is TRBJ1-5; D might be TRBD1 (5 bases). Trimming cost V 3 bases and J 0 bases, with 18 bases left between them. CDR1 is LGHNT and CDR2 is FRNRAP in the germline V gene. The CDR3 sequence is 18 residues long. The CDR3 DNA follows: TGTGCTAGTGGTTTCCTCCTCGAAAGGACAAGTAGCAATCAGCCCCAGCATTTT. This translates into CASGFLLERTSSNQPQHF. The full variable domain, rest sourced from reference TRBV12-5 and TRBJ1-5, is DARVTQTPRHKVTEMGQEVTMRCQPILGHNTVFWYRQTMMQGLELLAYFRNRAPLDDSGMPKDRFSAEMPDATLATLKIQPSEPRDSAVYFCASGFLLERTSSNQPQHFGDGTRLSIL.

This clonotype was recorded a few times. The chain couples TRBV4-3 to TRBJ2-3, with D perhaps TRBD1 (6 bases). Deletions cut 4 bases from V and 0 bases from J, with 23 bases between. Looked up from germline, CDR1 is LGHNA and CDR2 is YSLEER. The CDR3 length is 19 residues. The CDR3 spells CASSPSRGRTVRSTDTQYF. The DNA for the CDR3 is TGCGCCAGCAGCCCCTCTAGGGGACGGACAGTACGGAGCACAGATACGCAGTATTTT.

A few counts support this clonotype. The V call is TRBV7-9, the J call TRBJ1-4, with 7 bases that match TRBD1. Germline V gene data show CDR1 as SEHNR and CDR2 as FQNEAQ (reference sequence). The CDR3 contains 17 residues. V trimming: 5 bases; J trimming: 6 bases; junction bases outside the gene matches: 15. CDR3 coding DNA: TGTGCCAGCAGCGCCGGGACAGCGATCTTACCTTATGAAAAACTGTTTTTT. Translated, it gives CASSAGTAILPYEKLFF.

The rearrangement links TRBV14 to TRBJ2-7; D is possibly TRBD1 (5 bases). CDR1 and CDR2 (germline): SGHDN, FVKESK. V lost 1 base to trimming and J lost 7 bases, with 14 bases between them. The CDR3 has 14 residues. The CDR3 protein is CASSQAAGLGEQYF. The CDR3 DNA follows: TGTGCCAGCAGCCAAGCCGCAGGGCTGGGGGAGCAGTACTTC.

The genes are TRBV11-2 and TRBJ2-1, with TRBD2 identical over 12 bases. The CDR3 sequence is 16 residues long. V was pared by 1 base and J by 10 bases, with 8 bases of the junction left unmatched. CDR1 is SGHAT and CDR2 is FQNNGV in the germline V gene. The CDR3 loop is CASSLVRTSGEREQFF. The DNA of the CDR3 is TGTGCCAGCAGCTTAGTCAGGACTAGCGGGGAGAGGGAGCAGTTCTTC.

At least ten counts were recorded for this clonotype. This chain connects TRBV7-9 to TRBJ2-3, with 9 bases identical to TRBD2. Germline V CDR1 and CDR2: SEHNR, FQNEAQ (reference sequence). The V segment lost 4 bases and the J segment 2 bases; nucleotides outside the gene matches: 1. This CDR3 has 14 residues. Here the CDR3 reads CASSWTSVTDTQYF. The CDR3 coding sequence is TGTGCCAGCAGCTGGACTAGCGTCACAGATACGCAGTATTTT.

The rearrangement uses TRBV7-9 and TRBJ2-1; 7 bases align to TRBD2. The ends lost 1 base at V and 6 bases at J; junction bases unmatched: 6. The germline V gene encodes CDR1 SEHNR and CDR2 FQNEAQ (reference sequence). The CDR3 has 15 amino acids. The CDR3 reads CASSLVQRGTNEQFF. CDR3 nucleotides: TGTGCCAGCAGCTTAGTCCAGCGGGGTACCAATGAGCAGTTCTTC.

This clonotype showed up just a few times. This chain uses TRBV28 with TRBJ2-7, with TRBD1 matching 8 bases. This CDR3 comprises 15 residues. V gave up 4 bases and J gave up 4 bases; unmatched junction bases: 9. Germline CDR1 MDHEN, CDR2 SYDVKM. CDR3 DNA: TGTGCCAGCAGTTCAAACGACAGGGGACTTTACGAGCAGTACGTC. Its translation is CASSSNDRGLYEQYV.